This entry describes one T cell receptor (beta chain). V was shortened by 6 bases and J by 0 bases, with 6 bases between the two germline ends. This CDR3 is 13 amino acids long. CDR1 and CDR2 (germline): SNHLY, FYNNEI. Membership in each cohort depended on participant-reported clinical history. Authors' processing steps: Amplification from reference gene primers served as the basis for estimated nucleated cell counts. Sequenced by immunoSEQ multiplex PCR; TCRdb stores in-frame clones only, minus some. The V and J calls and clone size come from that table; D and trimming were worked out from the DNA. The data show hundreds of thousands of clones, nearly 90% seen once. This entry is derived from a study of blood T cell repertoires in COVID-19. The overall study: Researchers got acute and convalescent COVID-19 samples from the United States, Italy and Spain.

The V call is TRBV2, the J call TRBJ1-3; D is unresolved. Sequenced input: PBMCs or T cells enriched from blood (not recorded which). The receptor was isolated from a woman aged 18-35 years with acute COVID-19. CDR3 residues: CASSSDSGNTIYF. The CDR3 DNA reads TGTGCCAGCAGCTCAGACTCTGGAAACACCATATATTTT.